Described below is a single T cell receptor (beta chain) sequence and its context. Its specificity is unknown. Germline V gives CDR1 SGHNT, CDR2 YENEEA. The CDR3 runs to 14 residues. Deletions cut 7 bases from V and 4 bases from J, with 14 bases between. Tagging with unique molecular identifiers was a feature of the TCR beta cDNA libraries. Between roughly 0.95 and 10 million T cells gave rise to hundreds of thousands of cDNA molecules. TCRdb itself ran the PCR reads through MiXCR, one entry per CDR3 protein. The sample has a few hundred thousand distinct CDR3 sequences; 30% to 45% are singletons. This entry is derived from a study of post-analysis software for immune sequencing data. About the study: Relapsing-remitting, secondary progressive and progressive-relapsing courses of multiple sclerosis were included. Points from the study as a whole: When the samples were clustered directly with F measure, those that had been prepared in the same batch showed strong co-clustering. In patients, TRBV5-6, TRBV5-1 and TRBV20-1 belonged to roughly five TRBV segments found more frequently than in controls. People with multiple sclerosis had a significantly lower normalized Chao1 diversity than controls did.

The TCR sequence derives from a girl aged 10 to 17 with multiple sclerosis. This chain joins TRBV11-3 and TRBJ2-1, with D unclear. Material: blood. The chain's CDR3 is CASMGRSGYNEQFF. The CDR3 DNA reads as TGTGCCAGCATGGGCAGGTCGGGTTACAATGAGCAGTTCTTC.